This T cell receptor (beta chain) was identified in a study of T-cell reconstitution after alpha-beta-depleted transplantation in children. Regarding the study as a whole: T-cell numbers and diversity one year post-transplant derived largely from freshly generated T cells. It was surviving recipient T cells and thymic progenitors that gave some patients high TCRbeta diversity at day 60. Where alpha-beta T cells came from about two months after transplant was reportedly several hundred expanded graft clones.

This clonotype was detected many times. Its matching antigen is unknown. For TCRbeta, the library was prepared with unique molecular identifiers. Via MiXCR, TCRdb re-called the PCR reads, giving one row per CDR3 protein. The table lists about 830,000 distinct CDR3 sequences, 15% to 20% of them singletons. Trimming took 7 bases from V and 3 from J; bases not matched to a gene: 18. CDR1 is SQVTM, CDR2 ANQGSEA, per germline. The CDR3 is 18 residues long. The sample consisted of PBMCs, mostly from graft donor cells, taken 360 days after TCRalphabeta/CD19-depleted stem cell transplant. The V call is TRBV29-1, the J call TRBJ1-1; TRBD1 matches at 12 bases. This receptor was taken from a male patient under 18 who had a stem cell transplant for acute lymphoblastic leukemia, so the T cells may come from the graft donor. The CDR3 nucleotides read TGCAGCGAAAAAAGCCCAGGGACAGGGGGCTTTGCGGACACTGAAGCTTTCTTT. Translation: CSEKSPGTGGFADTEAFF. Full variable domain (missing parts from reference TRBV29-1 and TRBJ1-1): SAVISQKPSRDICQRGTSLTIQCQVDSQVTMMFWYRQQPGQSLTLIATANQGSEATYESGFVIDKFPISRPNLTFSTLTVSNMSPEDSSIYLCSEKSPGTGGFADTEAFFGQGTRLTVV.